A selection of T cell receptor beta chains follows, all from one sample in a study of T cell responses to AZD1222 COVID-19 vaccine. Data came from immunoSEQ multiplex PCR; TCRdb stores just in-frame clones and leaves some out. The sample lists 100,000 to 150,000 clones; about 88% were seen once. Sequenced material: peripheral blood, taken on day 0 of AZD1222 vaccination. The receptors were gathered from an adult in good health. CDR3s include the opening cysteine and the closing phenylalanine or tryptophan. Each record gives: J gene, clone size, D gene, V gene, CDR3 DNA, CDR3 protein. The D gene is left open where the match is weak. The size entry is marked missing in some rows and otherwise reads once, few, many or a size class.

TRBJ1-5,NA,NA,TRBV6-4,TGTGCCAGCAGTGTTCAGGGTGGGCAGCCCCAGCATTTT,CASSVQGGQPQHF
TRBJ2-1,NA,NA,TRBV18,TGTGCCAGCTCAACGACAGACAATGAGCAGTTCTTC,CASSTTDNEQFF
TRBJ1-4,NA,NA,TRBV6-5,TGTGCCAGCAGTGACTCGGGAGCGTATGAAAAACTGTTTTTT,CASSDSGAYEKLFF
TRBJ1-5,NA,NA,TRBV7-8,TGTGCCAGCAGCCTACAGAATCAGCCCCAGCATTTT,CASSLQNQPQHF
TRBJ1-2,NA,NA,TRBV7-9,TGTGCCAGCAGCTTAGCGGGGATCTACCACTCTGGCTACACCTTC,CASSLAGIYHSGYTF
TRBJ2-1,NA,TRBD1,TRBV5-1,TGCGCCAGCAGCTTGGGGGACAGGGATTCTAATGAGCAGTTCTTC,CASSLGDRDSNEQFF
TRBJ2-3,NA,NA,TRBV5-1,TGCGCCAGCAGCTTGGAGCAGGGCTCAGATACGCAGTATTTT,CASSLEQGSDTQYF
TRBJ2-3,NA,TRBD2,TRBV3-1/TRBV3-2,TGTGCCAGCAGCCAGGGGCAGGGGACTAGCGGGAGATGGAGGACAGATACGCAGTATTTT,CASSQGQGTSGRWRTDTQYF
TRBJ1-3,once,NA,TRBV30,TGTGCCTGGAGTAGTGGATACTCTGGAAACACCATATATTTT,CAWSSGYSGNTIYF
TRBJ2-7,NA,NA,TRBV6-5,TGTGCCAGCAGTCCTGGCCTGGGGGGCGTCCCGTACTTC,CASSPGLGGVPYF
TRBJ2-1,NA,NA,TRBV21-1,TGTGCCAGCGGTTCCTCAGACTTCCTTGGGCGGCCCACCTACAATGAGCAGTTCTTC,CASGSSDFLGRPTYNEQFF
TRBJ1-2,NA,TRBD1,TRBV30,TGTGCCTGGAGTACCCAGGGGGCGCTGAGCTATGGCTACACCTTC,CAWSTQGALSYGYTF
TRBJ1-2,NA,TRBD1,TRBV3-1/TRBV3-2,TGTGCCAGCAGCCATCAGACAGGGGGCTCCGCCTATGGCTACACCTTC,CASSHQTGGSAYGYTF
TRBJ1-1,NA,NA,TRBV30,TGTGCCTGGAGTCGTCAGCGTTTGAGTCTGAACACTGAAGCTTTCTTT,CAWSRQRLSLNTEAFF
TRBJ1-3,NA,NA,TRBV6-5,TGTGCCAGCAATCCGGGGGGGGAACCCGGAAACACCATATATTTT,CASNPGGEPGNTIYF
TRBJ1-1,NA,NA,TRBV28,TGTGCCAGCAGGCCCCAGGGATGGGGGACTGAAGCTTTCTTT,CASRPQGWGTEAFF
TRBJ2-2,NA,TRBD2,TRBV7-9,TGTGCCAGCAGCCCTCGACTAGCGGGAGTCGAGAACACCGGGGAGCTGTTTTTT,CASSPRLAGVENTGELFF
TRBJ1-2,NA,NA,TRBV6-2/TRBV6-3,TGTGCCAGCAGTAGGCATACACTCGGCTACACCTTC,CASSRHTLGYTF
TRBJ2-5,NA,TRBD1,TRBV10-1,TGCGCCAGCAGTGCACTACCGGGACAGGATTTTCAAGAGACCCAGTACTTC,CASSALPGQDFQETQYF
TRBJ2-7,NA,NA,TRBV6-6,TGTGCCAGCAGACCTACAGGGCCCTACGAGCAGTACTTC,CASRPTGPYEQYF
TRBJ2-7,NA,NA,TRBV21-1,TGTGCCAGCAGCAAAGATAGAACAGGTCATGCGGCGCAGTACTTC,CASSKDRTGHAAQYF
TRBJ2-7,NA,NA,TRBV5-4,TGTGCCAGCAGCTCGGACAACTACGAGCAGTACTTC,CASSSDNYEQYF
TRBJ2-7,NA,TRBD2,TRBV28,TGTGCCAGCAGCCTTTCGGGAGGGAGCTCCTACGAGCAGTACTTC,CASSLSGGSSYEQYF
TRBJ1-1,NA,NA,TRBV4-1,TGCGCCAGCAGCCAAGAAAGGAGGGGCCCCGGGGGCACTGAAGCTTTCTTT,CASSQERRGPGGTEAFF
TRBJ2-1,NA,NA,TRBV14,TGTGCCAGCAGCCAACAGCTCTTCTACAATGAGCAGTTCTTC,CASSQQLFYNEQFF
TRBJ1-1,NA,NA,TRBV5-1,TGCGCCAGCAGCTTGGTGTCGGGGACTGAAGCTTTCTTT,CASSLVSGTEAFF
TRBJ1-4,NA,NA,TRBV5-3,TGTGCCAGAAGCTTGAGAGTGGGCAGGGGAAAAAATGAAAAACTGTTTTTT,CARSLRVGRGKNEKLFF
TRBJ2-5,NA,NA,TRBV2,TGTGCCAGCAGTGATCCCTATGGGACCCAGTACTTC,CASSDPYGTQYF
TRBJ1-1,NA,NA,TRBV7-2,TGTGCCAGCAGACCCCTGGGGGGGTACACTGAAGCTTTCTTT,CASRPLGGYTEAFF
TRBJ1-5,NA,TRBD1,TRBV6-5,TGTGCCAGCAGTTACTCAGGGACAGGGAATCAGCCCCAGCATTTT,CASSYSGTGNQPQHF
TRBJ2-7,NA,TRBD2,TRBV6-2/TRBV6-3,TGTGCCAGCAGTTACCCTGGGACACTAGCGGGAGGCCGAAGCTCCTACGAGCAGTACTTC,CASSYPGTLAGGRSSYEQYF
TRBJ2-7,NA,TRBD1,TRBV9,TGTGCCAGCAGCCCCACAGGGGCAGGAACCTACGAGCAGTACTTC,CASSPTGAGTYEQYF
TRBJ1-5,NA,NA,TRBV27,TGTGCCAGCAGTTTTCTAGCGAATAGCAATCAGCCCCAGCATTTT,CASSFLANSNQPQHF
TRBJ1-2,once,NA,TRBV7-2,TGTGCCAGCAGCTTAGGTACAGCCACAACCAACTATGGCTACACCTTC,CASSLGTATTNYGYTF
TRBJ2-3,NA,NA,TRBV12-3/TRBV12-4,TGTGCCAGCAGTTTACGCCGAAGCGATACGCAGTATTTT,CASSLRRSDTQYF
TRBJ1-6,NA,TRBD1,TRBV18,TGTGCCAGCTCGGCGGGACAGGGGAATTCACCCCTCCACTTT,CASSAGQGNSPLHF
TRBJ1-2,NA,TRBD1,TRBV3-1/TRBV3-2,TGTGCCAGCAGCCACACAGGGGGGACTAACTATGGCTACACCTTC,CASSHTGGTNYGYTF
TRBJ2-6,NA,NA,TRBV2,TGTGCCAGCATAGGCTCTGGGGCCAACGTCCTGACTTTC,CASIGSGANVLTF
TRBJ1-6,NA,NA,TRBV5-6,TGTGCCAGCAGCTTGGAGCCTGAATCACCCCTCCACTTT,CASSLEPESPLHF